The entry below gives a single T cell receptor beta chain sequence along with its context. Its antigen remains undetermined. Nothing much larger sits one base from this clone, and base qualities are not available. The sample is drawn from a study of beta chain features in type 1 diabetes (dated by TCRdb to between 2017 and 2018). Looking at the study overall: Mean age, gender distribution, total cell number and subset yield were not different between patients and healthy donors. A total of 107,917,701 sorted cells were examined across all samples, and the number of cells per subset was strongly correlated with RNA yield. The study compared TCRB repertoires of sorted circulating CD4+ T cell subsets between recently diagnosed type 1 diabetes patients and matched healthy donors. Regulatory and stem cell-like memory subsets were isolated from only 8 patients and roughly eight healthy donors, whereas naive and central memory subsets came from all 30 or so donors.

CDR1 and CDR2, looked up from the germline V gene, are WSHSY and SAAADI. There are 14 amino acids in the CDR3, from cysteine to phenylalanine inclusive. Solely the CDR3 DNA is kept, with 42 bases framed from the first base. V is reduced by 1 base and J by 7 bases, leaving a spacing of 13 bases between them. The entire isolated RNA was reverse transcribed using the High Capacity cDNA Reverse Transcription Kit, and thus expressed TCRB transcripts were sequenced. Deep immunoSEQ sequencing was applied to naive, central memory and regulatory T cell samples, giving an average of about 3.4 million total reads per sample. After sorted cells were lysed in RLT buffer, RNA was extracted with DNase-treated RNeasy Micro or Mini kits, with the choice depending on cell number. Each cell subset was processed separately to prevent cross-contamination, with patient and healthy donor samples processed together. Using the immunoSEQ multiplex PCR, TCRB sequences were amplified from cDNA into 87-bp fragments spanning the CDR3 region. Sequencing of the amplicons was done on the Illumina HiSeq platform. Processing in the source paper ran as follows. PCR bias was computationally corrected using synthetic template baselines, reads within Hamming distance 2 were collapsed, and singletons that could not be merged were discarded. Reads were aligned against IMGT to assign V, D and J genes, CDR3 length and insertions or deletions at six rearrangement sites. Clonotype counts were normalized to sorted cell number within each subset before computing true diversity and Gini coefficients with the tcR R package. The overlap coefficient, calculated on TCRB nucleotide sequences, was used to quantify repertoire sharing. Drawn from immuneACCESS, this table holds only the in-frame rearrangements with V and J called that TCRdb kept. Clones are partly lost; checked studies trace under half to an unresolved V gene and leave the rest unexplained. D and trimming come from the DNA, and the V and J calls and clone size come from that table. Present in this sample are approximately 150,000 clones, roughly 9.7% of which were seen just once. Less than 0.85% of the sample goes to the ten largest clones.

Each donor gave one peripheral blood draw, averaging about 120 mL, which was collected into heparinised tubes. A BD FACSAria II and a panel including CD45RO, CCR7, CD25, CD127, CD95 and CD27 were used to sort naive, central memory, regulatory and stem cell-like memory CD4+ T cells. All sorted populations exceeded 95% purity. Right away, PBMCs were isolated by Lymphoprep density gradient centrifugation and were stained directly, with no culture step. So that batch effects would be minimized, each experiment stained and sorted samples in pairs, pairing one healthy donor with one patient. Findings and caveats that apply to the study as a whole: Fewer insertions and more nucleotide deletions at VDJ recombination sites were observed in patients with type 1 diabetes, implying thymic rearrangement abnormalities. PCR may preferentially amplify shorter templates, but because patient and control samples were amplified and corrected together, any resulting skew would affect both groups equally. Because small numbers of individuals were included in the HLA sub-analyses, any influence of HLA type on TCRB rearrangement was left unresolved. Type 1 diabetes patients showed a moderate but significant shortening of TCRB CDR3 length in all four CD4+ subsets. Because cDNA rather than genomic DNA was sequenced, highly expressing activated cells could have been over-represented, although no difference in activation and CD3 levels was found between groups. Naive, central memory and regulatory TCRB repertoires appeared to be more similar among patients than among healthy donors.

This chain is built from TRBV10-2 and TRBJ1-1; TRBD1 could be the D gene, as 5 bases match. Sequenced material: central memory CD4+ T cells from blood. The origin of this receptor is a woman between 35 and 50 years old in good health. This receptor has the CDR3 CASSEYQGDVEAFF. The DNA sequence follows: TGCGCCAGCAGTGAGTATCAAGGGGATGTTGAAGCTTTCTTT.